These 18 T cell receptor beta chains originate from one sample sequenced in a study of blood T cells in healthy people across ages. A sample-barcoded 5' primer and a J-beta primer mix were used in a second PCR of roughly 7 to 12 cycles. TCRdb called the 5' RACE reads again in MiXCR, with one record for every CDR3 protein. This sample has over 1,300,000 distinct CDR3 sequences, with around 59% found just once. The source material was blood. The origin of the receptors is a man younger than 35 in good health.

Ten or more counts support this clonotype. The chain has TRBV20-1 and TRBJ2-7; the D is unclear. CDR1 and CDR2 from the germline V gene are DFQATT and SNEGSKA (reference sequence). The length of the CDR3 is 11 residues. V was shortened by 2 bases and J by 3 bases, with 5 bases between the two germline ends. CDR3 sequence: CSARNSYEQYF. The CDR3 coding sequence is TGCAGTGCTAGAAACAGCTACGAGCAGTACTTC.

This clonotype was counted a few times. The V call is TRBV27, the J call TRBJ2-7; the match to TRBD2 covers 10 bases. TRBJ2-5 matches the DNA end more closely, so the J call is doubtful. This CDR3 is built from 14 residues. CDR1 MNHEY and CDR2 SMNVEV come from the germline V gene (reference sequence). In DNA, the CDR3 is TGTGCCAGCAGTTTGTCGGGACTAGCGGAGACCCAGTACTTC. This translates into CASSLSGLAETQYF.

This clonotype was counted a few times. The chain employs TRBV27 and TRBJ1-2; TRBD1 agrees at 7 bases. The CDR3 length is 14 residues. CDR1 is MNHEY and CDR2 is SMNVEV in the germline V gene (reference sequence). Unmatched junction bases numbered 4, after V lost 5 bases and J lost 1 base. The CDR3 region is CASSADRDNYGYTF. CDR3 bases: TGTGCCAGCAGTGCCGACAGGGATAACTATGGCTACACCTTC.

The rearrangement uses TRBV14 and TRBJ2-1; perhaps TRBD2 as D (5 bases). CDR1 and CDR2 (germline): SGHDN, FVKESK. V was pared by 2 bases and J by 3 bases, with 14 bases between. The CDR3 is 16 residues long. The CDR3 DNA reads as TGTGCCAGCAGCCAAACTGTCGGACTTGGCTACAATGAGCAGTTCTTC. Amino acids: CASSQTVGLGYNEQFF.

This clonotype was seen a few times. The V gene is TRBV9, the J gene TRBJ2-2; TRBD2 aligns across 10 bases. Trimming removed 3 bases from V and 6 bases from J; junction bases left unmatched: 5. The germline gives CDR1 SGDLS, CDR2 YYNGEE. The CDR3 covers 15 residues. The CDR3 is CASSGGLALSGELFF. For the CDR3, the DNA is TGTGCCAGCAGCGGGGGACTAGCGCTCTCCGGGGAGCTGTTTTTT.

V is TRBV4-1 and J is TRBJ2-2; D gene unclear. This CDR3 spans 15 amino acids. Germline V CDR1 and CDR2: MGHRA, YSYEKL. Trimming left V 0 bases short and J 4 bases short, with 9 bases between. The CDR3 nucleotides are TGCGCCAGCAGCCAAGATCCAATGGCCACCGGGGAGCTGTTTTTT. Its protein is CASSQDPMATGELFF.

This sequence joins TRBV7-9 and TRBJ2-7; 13 bases agree with TRBD2. Looked up from germline, CDR1 is SEHNR and CDR2 is FQNEAQ (reference sequence). The CDR3 loop spans 16 amino acids. V lost 6 bases and J lost 3; bases outside the gene matches: 8. CDR3 protein: CASRGTSGVLGYEQYF. In DNA form, the CDR3 reads TGTGCCAGCAGAGGGACTAGCGGGGTTCTGGGCTACGAGCAGTACTTC.

The chain links TRBV7-8 to TRBJ2-7; D may be TRBD1 or TRBD2 (6 bases each). The CDR3 sequence is 12 residues long. Germline values: CDR1 SGHVS, CDR2 FQNEAQ. V was pared by 4 bases and J by 9 bases, with 13 bases between. Here the CDR3 reads CASSSGGGWQYF. CDR3 coding DNA: TGTGCCAGCAGCTCCGGGGGCGGTTGGCAGTACTTC.

The CDR3 DNA is TGTGCCAGCTCCGGGGCAGAGGAGACATACTACGAGCAGTACTTC. Encoded protein: CASSGAEETYYEQYF. J is TRBJ2-7 and V is TRBV2; D may be TRBD1 or TRBD2 (5 bases each). The V gene lost 8 bases and the J gene lost 3 bases, with 20 bases spanning the gap. Germline CDR1 is SNHLY and CDR2 is FYNNEI. The CDR3 has 15 residues.

The rearrangement uses TRBV6-2 or TRBV6-3 and TRBJ2-7, with D perhaps TRBD1 (5 bases). Germline V CDR1 and CDR2: MNHEY, SVGEGT. The CDR3 sequence is 15 residues long. Trimming took off 2 bases at V and 0 bases at J, with 11 bases between the two ends. The CDR3 coding sequence is TGTGCCAGCAGTTACAGGGGCCACAACTCCTACGAGCAGTACTTC. Translation gives CASSYRGHNSYEQYF.

This clonotype has more than one count but fewer than ten. The genes are TRBV9 and TRBJ1-2; no definite D call. The V gene's germline CDR1 is SGDLS and CDR2 YYNGEE. The CDR3 length is 14 residues. Trimming took 0 bases from V and 2 from J, leaving 8 bases between them. CDR3 sequence reads: CASSVELGNYGYTF. The DNA for the CDR3 is TGTGCCAGCAGCGTAGAGTTAGGGAACTATGGCTACACCTTC.

On this clonotype: One end of the junction does not line up with germline, which may come from a read error. The V gene is TRBV29-1, the J gene TRBJ2-7; 9 bases line up with TRBD1. This CDR3 is 15 amino acids long. CDR1 is SQVTM and CDR2 is ANQGSEA in the germline V gene. The CDR3 DNA reads TGCCGCGTGGTGGGGGACAGGGTGGGGATCTACGAGCAGTACTTC. This sequence encodes CRVVGDRVGIYEQYF.

This clonotype appeared a single time. In DNA, the CDR3 is TGTGCCAGCAGTGAATCCCGGACAGGGGCGGTGGAGACCCAGTACTTC. Translated, it gives CASSESRTGAVETQYF. The gene calls are TRBV6-4 and TRBJ2-5; TRBD1 matches at 9 bases. The CDR3 consists of 16 residues. The germline gives CDR1 MRHNA, CDR2 SNTAGT. The ends lost 3 bases at V and 5 bases at J; junction bases unmatched: 10.

V usage is TRBV27 and J usage is TRBJ2-7; D might be TRBD2 (7 bases). This CDR3 contains 16 residues. CDR1 is MNHEY, CDR2 SMNVEV, per germline (reference sequence). The V end was cut by 0 bases, the J end by 5 bases, with 17 bases between. The CDR3 sequence: CASSLSSGGKRDEQYF. Written as DNA, the CDR3 is TGTGCCAGCAGTTTATCATCGGGGGGCAAGCGGGACGAGCAGTACTTC.

The CDR3 nucleotides read TGTGCCAGCAGCCAAGCGGGGATGGGCACTGAAGCTTTCTTT. This codes for CASSQAGMGTEAFF. The rearrangement uses TRBV4-2 and TRBJ1-1; D is uncertain. Germline-derived CDR1 and CDR2 are LGHNA and YNFKEQ. Trimming removed 1 base at V and 4 bases at J, with 10 bases between. This CDR3 contains 14 residues.

The chain recombines TRBV4-2 with TRBJ2-7; no clear D gene. Trimming shortened V by 4 bases and J by 4 bases, and 11 bases separated the two germline ends. The CDR3 has 13 amino acids. Germline V lookup: CDR1 LGHNA, CDR2 YNFKEQ. Here the CDR3 DNA reads TGTGCCAGCAGCCCTTGGGTGGGGTACGAGCAGTACTTC. This translates into CASSPWVGYEQYF.

J is TRBJ2-5 and V is TRBV7-9; D not resolved. The V gene lost 5 bases and the J gene lost 2 bases, with 9 bases spanning the gap. Germline lookup yields CDR1 SEHNR and CDR2 FQNEAQ (reference sequence). This CDR3 has 13 residues. The CDR3 region is CASSDPIQETQYF. DNA of the CDR3: TGTGCCAGCAGCGACCCCATTCAAGAGACCCAGTACTTC.

This chain joins TRBV7-8 and TRBJ1-4; D might be TRBD1 (5 bases). Germline V gene data show CDR1 as SGHVS and CDR2 as FQNEAQ. Trimming cost V 4 bases and J 6 bases, with 9 bases left between them. This CDR3 has 13 residues. In DNA form, the CDR3 reads TGTGCCAGCAGCTCAGGGCCTTATGAAAAACTGTTTTTT. Amino acid sequence: CASSSGPYEKLFF.